This T cell receptor beta chain was obtained from a study of cytomegalovirus exposure and HLA in healthy donors. Points from the study as a whole: Researchers reported in a later analysis that a missense DCLRE1C variant was tied to TCR beta V- and J-gene trimming.

Regarding this clone: Its antigen remains unidentified.

The germline V gene has CDR1 SGHRS and CDR2 YFSETQ. The length of the CDR3 is 15 residues. Trimming took 4 bases from V and 5 from J; bases not matched to a gene: 7. PCR employed 60 Vbeta and 13 Jbeta primers. The repertoire was sequenced with immunoSEQ multiplex PCR; TCRdb's copy has only in-frame clones and lacks some. The sample has over 150,000 clones; roughly 80% are singletons. Sequencing was carried out using PBMCs. This clonotype originated in a man over 45 in good health and CMV-seronegative. The chain has TRBV5-1 and TRBJ2-5; 11 bases fit TRBD1. The CDR3: CASSLGQGARETQYF. The CDR3 DNA follows: TGCGCCAGCAGCCTCGGACAGGGGGCTCGGGAGACCCAGTACTTC.